This entry concerns a single T cell receptor (beta chain). This receptor's antigen is unknown. Base qualities are not provided; no much larger clone lies one nucleotide away. This sample was taken from a study of cytomegalovirus exposure and HLA in healthy donors (dated by TCRdb to about 2017). About the full investigation: According to an earlier analysis of several hundred of the donors, 200 million or so T cells yielded over 100 million unique TCR beta sequences and 250 to 350 Gb of sequence data. Using immunosequencing, the study profiled T cell repertoires from fewer than 850 subjects and related those repertoires to cytomegalovirus serostatus. An earlier analysis of around 540 of the donors applied high-throughput TCR beta sequencing to assess whether each TCR beta V gene segment acted as functional or pseudogenic. Of the roughly 430 genotyped donors, roughly 80% fell in the genetic ancestry cluster associated with self-reported Caucasian donors. A later genetic analysis took genome-wide SNP genotypes for 398 of the 666 donors and used that subset as a discovery cohort. A separate validation cohort of some 130 different subjects was used in addition to the approximately 670-subject first cohort. An early release that covered roughly 600 HLA-typed donors contained about 290 gigabases of sequencing data and 80 million or so unique TCR sequences. A later analysis re-examined previously published TCR beta repertoires from 610 or so donors and added high-resolution HLA genotyping to investigate patterns of TCR occurrence. Donor age, sex, ethnicity and CMV serostatus were collected together with the repertoire data. To predict cytomegalovirus infection status, the study brought together high-throughput TCR immunosequencing, statistical association of individual TCRs with disease status, and machine learning. Every discovery cohort repertoire had been produced on one sequencing platform. Typing coverage varied by locus: roughly 629-630 donors for A, B, C, DRB1 and DQB1; approximately 500 for DQA1; approximately 570 for DPA1; roughly 450 for DPB1. The later analysis used no new phenotypic data to find candidate immune exposures, relying instead on TCR beta sequences and their occurrence across donors. The study aimed to test whether cataloging public T cell receptors could reveal signatures of past pathogen exposure. Both class I and class II loci were covered by HLA typing, at four-digit resolution. A handful of DR-DQ haplotypes were handled as single units for association and clustering because linkage in the cohort was strong. Across approximately 420 genotyped donors of the cohort, an average of about 250,000 unique TCR beta nucleotide sequences per donor were sequenced, and roughly a sixth of those sequences were non-productive.

Library preparation was by the immunoSEQ multiplex PCR assay. The multiplex PCR relied on a mix of 60 forward primers for TCR Vbeta segments and 13 reverse primers for TCR Jbeta segments. The CDR3 region of rearranged TCR beta genes was amplified from genomic DNA by a multiplex PCR assay. The Illumina HiSeq System was used to sequence the amplified TCR beta libraries as 87-base-pair reads. On the authors' methods: A later analysis counted about 82 million unique TCR beta chains across the 550 to 800 repertoires, and 9 million to 14 million of these chains were shared by at least two donors. To remove PCR and sequencing errors, raw reads were error-corrected and collapsed into unique sequences using a nearest-neighbor algorithm that merged closely related sequences. CDR3 sequences were aligned to IMGT reference sequences to assign V, D and J gene segments. For a sequence to be retained, a match of at least six nucleotides to both a V gene segment and a J gene segment was required. A rearrangement counted as productive if the CDR3 had no stop codons and remained in frame with V and J, and every other rearrangement counted as non-productive. CDR3 was defined by IMGT convention, running from the second conserved V-encoded cysteine to the conserved J-encoded phenylalanine. In an earlier analysis of around 600 of the donors, sequences lacking an unambiguous match to a single V gene segment were excluded. An earlier analysis of around 600 of the donors classified V segments as functional when productive rearrangements were above 56.7% and as segregating when the standard deviation between donors was above 5%. To diagnose cytomegalovirus status from the catalog of TCR beta chain sequences, a statistical classification framework was built. In a later analysis, V and J genes were assigned by comparing TCR nucleotide sequences against IMGT/GENE-DB human TR gene sequences. The TCRdist pipeline was used in a later analysis to assign CDR3 sequences and most-parsimonious VDJ recombination scenarios. In a later analysis, every TCR beta chain was defined by the combination of its CDR3 amino acid sequence and its V-gene family, and reads without a unique V-gene family were dropped. A later analysis removed roughly 590 highly shared, low-generation-probability nucleotide sequences to deal with suspected cross-contamination and a sequencing artifact. For each public chain, a later analysis derived a clonal expansion index from normalized ranks of inferred template counts within each repertoire. A later analysis computed generation probabilities with a VDJ recombination model fitted to out-of-frame rearrangements, and checked the results against IGoR. A later analysis scored TCR-TCR, TCR-HLA and TCR-CMV co-occurrence with hypergeometric tests, applying a repertoire-size bias correction to TCR pairs. False discovery rates were estimated in a later analysis by permuting HLA or CMV assignments 20 times. In a later analysis, co-occurring TCRs were grouped using DBSCAN, and TCRdist sequence similarity was added for clustering within HLA-allele-positive subsets. Repertoires with fewer than 30,000 or more than 120,000 public chains were left out of co-occurrence clustering, as were roughly five repertoires with anomalous nucleotide sharing. What TCRdb holds here is the immuneACCESS table cut down to in-frame rearrangements. Part of the clones is not present; checked against another copy, under half of the missing clones reflect an unresolved V gene, and the others are unexplained. Clonal size and the V and J genes are those of that table, whereas D and trimming came from the DNA. A total of fewer than 200,000 clones appear in this sample, approximately 79% of them only once. The ten top clones hold 2.3% of the sample.

Its CDR3 holds 14 amino acids, cysteine through phenylalanine. Of all the DNA, just the CDR3 is kept, 42 bases in frame from base 1. CDR1 and CDR2 (SNHLY, FYNNEI) derive from the germline V gene. The germline V end is reduced by 10 bases and the J end by 4 bases; junction bases left unmatched: 9. Overall results and qualifications from the work: Several of the top co-occurrence clusters appeared to be linked to parvovirus B19, influenza, CMV and Epstein-Barr virus, according to a later analysis. V-gene and J-gene trimming of TCR beta chains was associated with a missense DCLRE1C variant in a later genetic analysis, and the association was replicated in an independent cohort. Compared with the roughly 710-donor mean, donors in an Asian-associated ancestry cluster had fewer N-insertions in productive TCRs, according to a later genetic analysis. In a later analysis, HLA-associated TCR beta chains showed more clonal expansion and lower generation probabilities than non-associated chains that were equally common. CMV serostatus was the only immune exposure information available for the cohort. A cluster of highly shared sequence variants was judged likely to be a technical artifact of the sequencing pipeline. In a later analysis, the rate of TCR association differed among HLA loci, with DRB1 alleles having the most associated TCRs and HLA-C alleles having the fewest. Most CMV-associated TCR beta chains appeared to be HLA-restricted in a later analysis, and the HLA associations seemed to be driven largely by CMV exposure. In a later analysis, some 18,000 TCR beta sequences were associated with specific HLA alleles at a false discovery rate of 0.05. A further reported finding was that TCR beta sequences accurately predicted the HLA-A and HLA-B alleles for most subjects in the first cohort. Linkage disequilibrium might explain the correlated functional status among segregating V segments, but an unknown experimental factor could not be excluded. Across donors, most TCR sequences were observed very rarely, whereas some public TCRs were present in many individuals. According to the authors, the approach could potentially be generalized to other disease states and immunological phenotypes. Sequencing depth was assumed to be roughly uniform across donors in the presence/absence analyses, though that assumption may not hold. This cohort had only TCR beta chains sequenced, and the lack of alpha or paired-chain data limited which features could be detected. Some IMGT-functional V segments, including TRBV6-2 and TRBV6-3, could not be told apart with the 87-base-pair reads, so those segments were excluded. When HLA alleles, especially DR and DQ, strongly co-occurred, attributing TCR associations to individual alleles was difficult. In an earlier analysis of over 550 of the donors, most TCR beta V segments were observed in productive rearrangements about 87% or about 30% of the time, broadly matching IMGT annotations. Around 16 rarely observed V segments, including chromosome 9 orphons, were excluded from the earlier analysis of just under 600 of the donors because counts were too low. The classifier was reported to diagnose cytomegalovirus status with high specificity and sensitivity in both the original cohort and the validation cohort. HLA typing was unavailable for some donors at each locus, so association tests used only the typed subset. A few of the identified cytomegalovirus-associated TCR beta chains were confirmed in vitro to be specific for cytomegalovirus antigens. In the study, around 150 TCR beta chains were listed as associated with cytomegalovirus.

The cohort comprised some 700 healthy bone marrow donors. Cohort members were all nominally healthy when sampled, although unrecorded immune exposures were likely present. The donor was CMV seronegative and belonged to the group of 352 seronegative cohort members. Every donor gave a peripheral blood sample, and the peripheral blood mononuclear cells from that sample were used for TCR beta sequencing. The Qiagen DNeasy Blood Extraction Kit was used to extract genomic DNA from the blood cell samples. The source of this sequence is a male donor in good health and CMV-seronegative. Material for sequencing was PBMCs. The rearranged segments are TRBV2 and TRBJ2-2; 7 middle bases align to TRBD1. The nucleotide sequence reads as follows: TGTGCCACCGCTGGACAGGAGACCACCGGGGAGCTGTTTTTT. This is translated as CATAGQETTGELFF.